This is a list of T cell receptor beta chains from one sample in a study of T-cell reconstitution after alpha-beta-depleted transplantation in children. TCRdb called the PCR reads again in MiXCR, with one record for every CDR3 protein. The sample lists 100,000 to 120,000 distinct CDR3 sequences; about a tenth were seen once. The sample in question was PBMCs from the stem cell graft donor, obtained from the stem cell graft. All receptors derive from a human donor who donated a stem cell graft to a child with acute lymphoblastic leukemia. Each CDR3 is given with its conserved first and last residue. Each record gives: V gene, D gene, J gene, clone size, CDR3 protein, CDR3 DNA. The D gene is left open where the match is weak. Rows give clone size only sometimes, using once, few, many, or a class for an expanded clone.

>TRBV20-1|NA|TRBJ1-6|many
CSAPGPGPNSPLHF
TGCAGTGCTCCGGGGCCGGGTCCAAATTCACCCCTCCACTTT
>TRBV7-9|NA|TRBJ2-7|many
CASSTQGEKAYEQYF
TGTGCCAGCAGTACTCAGGGAGAGAAGGCCTACGAGCAGTACTTC
>TRBV12-3/TRBV12-4|NA|TRBJ2-2|many
CASSDRKGPDTGELFF
TGTGCCAGCAGCGACCGAAAGGGGCCGGACACCGGGGAGCTGTTTTTT
>TRBV18|NA|TRBJ2-7|NA
CASSISISYEQYF
TGTGCCAGCTCCATATCCATCTCCTACGAGCAGTACTTC
>TRBV25-1|NA|TRBJ1-2|many
CASSDQGDGYTF
TGTGCCAGCAGTGATCAGGGAGATGGCTACACCTTC
>TRBV7-9|TRBD1|TRBJ2-5|few
CASSLGTGAGQETQYF
TGTGCCAGCAGCCTCGGGACAGGGGCGGGACAAGAGACCCAGTACTTC
>TRBV18|TRBD2|TRBJ2-3|many
CASSPPGTRGTDTQYF
TGTGCCAGCTCACCACCTGGGACTAGAGGGACAGATACGCAGTATTTT
>TRBV29-1|TRBD1|TRBJ2-7|many
CSGRSPGDRGYEQYF
TGCAGCGGTCGAAGCCCCGGGGACAGGGGCTACGAGCAGTACTTC
>TRBV18|NA|TRBJ2-7|NA
CASSPGVREYEQYF
TGTGCCAGCTCACCTGGCGTTAGGGAGTACGAGCAGTACTTC
>TRBV7-3|TRBD2|TRBJ2-2|many
CASSPPGLAAAGELFF
TGTGCCAGCAGCCCCCCGGGACTAGCGGCCGCCGGGGAGCTGTTTTTT
>TRBV12-3/TRBV12-4|NA|TRBJ2-2|few
CASSPPGRVLDTGELFF
TGTGCCAGCAGCCCACCGGGACGGGTTTTGGACACCGGGGAGCTGTTTTTT
>TRBV20-1|NA|TRBJ1-4|many
CSARGGGEKLFF
TGCAGTGCTAGAGGGGGGGGTGAAAAACTGTTTTTT
>TRBV29-1|NA|TRBJ2-4|many
CSVVAKNIQYF
TGCAGCGTTGTGGCCAAAAACATTCAGTACTTC
>TRBV5-1|NA|TRBJ2-5|many
CASSVKETQYF
TGCGCCAGCAGCGTCAAGGAGACCCAGTACTTC
>TRBV5-1|NA|TRBJ1-5|many
CASSLGQGVQPQHF
TGCGCCAGCAGCCTGGGGCAAGGGGTTCAGCCCCAGCATTTT
>TRBV20-1|NA|TRBJ1-1|many
CSARDMGAAFF
TGCAGTGCTAGAGATATGGGTGCAGCTTTCTTT
>TRBV18|NA|TRBJ1-6|many
CASSPTPGLPLHF
TGTGCCAGCTCACCAACGCCAGGGCTGCCCCTCCACTTT
>TRBV5-1|NA|TRBJ2-7|many
CASRGLSSYEQYF
TGCGCCAGCAGGGGCCTTTCCTCCTACGAGCAGTACTTC
>TRBV7-9|NA|TRBJ2-7|few
CASSLLDPRQQYF
TGTGCCAGCAGCCTTTTGGACCCCCGGCAGCAGTACTTC
>TRBV15|TRBD2|TRBJ2-7|many
CATSRERQGRGEQYF
TGTGCCACCAGCAGAGAGAGACAAGGGAGGGGCGAGCAGTACTTC
>TRBV12-3/TRBV12-4|TRBD1|TRBJ1-1|many
CASSLGQGVDTEAFF
TGTGCCAGCAGCCTCGGACAGGGGGTGGACACTGAAGCTTTCTTT
>TRBV12-3/TRBV12-4|NA|TRBJ1-4|many
CASNKGGATNEKLFF
TGTGCCAGCAATAAAGGGGGGGCAACTAATGAAAAACTGTTTTTT
>TRBV5-6|TRBD1|TRBJ2-4|once
CASSRQGALGNSGKNIQYF
TGTGCCAGCAGCAGACAGGGGGCGTTGGGGAATAGCGGCAAAAACATTCAGTACTTC
>TRBV25-1|TRBD1|TRBJ2-3|many
CASSKGGLSTDTQYF
TGTGCCAGCTCAAAAGGGGGCCTTAGCACAGATACGCAGTATTTT
>TRBV28|NA|TRBJ1-2|many
CASSLLGVRQSYTF
TGTGCCAGCAGTTTATTGGGAGTGCGCCAGAGCTACACCTTC
>TRBV4-3|NA|TRBJ2-2|many
CASSQEAQLNTGELFF
TGCGCCAGCAGCCAAGAGGCACAGCTGAACACCGGGGAGCTGTTTTTT
>TRBV27|NA|TRBJ2-3|many
CASSLEWSGILGTDTQYF
TGTGCCAGCAGTTTAGAGTGGTCCGGGATCTTAGGCACAGATACGCAGTATTTT
>TRBV24-1|TRBD2|TRBJ2-2|many
CATSDPTGVAGDPNTGELFF
TGTGCCACCAGTGATCCGACCGGGGTAGCGGGAGATCCGAACACCGGGGAGCTGTTTTTT
>TRBV20-1|NA|TRBJ1-1|many
CSASYQGLYTEAFF
TGCAGTGCTAGTTATCAGGGTCTCTACACTGAAGCTTTCTTT
>TRBV20-1|TRBD2|TRBJ2-7|many
CSARDHRTLAGVNYEQYF
TGCAGTGCTAGAGACCACCGGACGCTAGCGGGGGTAAACTACGAGCAGTACTTC
>TRBV20-1|TRBD2|TRBJ2-7|many
CSARGSGVSEQYF
TGCAGTGCTAGGGGGAGCGGGGTCTCCGAGCAGTACTTC
>TRBV7-2|TRBD1|TRBJ2-3|many
CASSLAGTGRADTQYF
TGTGCCAGCAGCTTAGCGGGGACAGGGAGGGCAGATACGCAGTATTTT
>TRBV7-2|NA|TRBJ2-7|many
CASGGLEQYF
TGTGCCAGCGGGGGACTCGAACAGTACTTC
>TRBV28|NA|TRBJ1-4|many
CASSLSVARGEKLFF
TGTGCCAGCAGTTTATCGGTGGCGAGAGGGGAAAAACTGTTTTTT
>TRBV7-2|NA|TRBJ1-2|many
CASSGGQNNLGYTF
TGTGCCAGCAGCGGAGGACAGAATAATTTAGGCTACACCTTC
>TRBV7-9|NA|TRBJ2-4|many
CASSELLAKNIQYF
TGTGCCAGCAGCGAATTGCTAGCCAAAAACATTCAGTACTTC
>TRBV5-1|NA|TRBJ2-2|many
CASSTYTTGELFF
TGCGCCAGCAGCACCTATACAACCGGGGAGCTGTTTTTT
>TRBV15|NA|TRBJ2-3|many
CATSRDQGGTDTQYF
TGTGCCACCAGCAGAGATCAAGGGGGCACAGATACGCAGTATTTT
>TRBV29-1|NA|TRBJ2-5|many
CSVGLWAGETQYF
TGCAGCGTTGGTTTGTGGGCCGGAGAGACCCAGTACTTC
>TRBV11-2|TRBD1|TRBJ2-5|many
CASTPQTGGRETQYF
TGTGCCAGCACCCCACAGACAGGGGGCCGGGAGACCCAGTACTTC
>TRBV24-1|NA|TRBJ2-7|many
CATSAQGDEQYF
TGTGCCACCAGTGCCCAGGGCGACGAGCAGTACTTC
>TRBV11-1|NA|TRBJ2-3|many
CASSSPQSGEYIPRTDTQYF
TGTGCCAGCAGCTCCCCTCAGTCAGGGGAATACATCCCGCGCACAGATACGCAGTATTTT
>TRBV7-9|NA|TRBJ2-3|many
CASSPLGSPPYTDTQYF
TGTGCCAGCAGCCCGTTAGGGTCCCCTCCCTACACAGATACGCAGTATTTT
>TRBV10-3|TRBD2|TRBJ2-1|many
CAIRGAGGDEQFF
TGTGCCATCAGGGGAGCGGGGGGCGATGAGCAGTTCTTC
>TRBV7-9|TRBD1|TRBJ2-2|many
CASSSTDRDGGELFF
TGTGCCAGCAGCTCGACCGACAGGGATGGCGGGGAGCTGTTTTTT
>TRBV11-2|NA|TRBJ2-5|NA
CASSLVRQDRTQYF
TGTGCCAGCAGCTTAGTAAGGCAGGACAGGACCCAGTACTTC
>TRBV6-5|NA|TRBJ2-3|many
CASSYDRGDTQYF
TGTGCCAGCAGTTACGACCGGGGGGATACGCAGTATTTT
>TRBV5-1|NA|TRBJ1-5|many
CASSLVPSPDQPQHF
TGCGCCAGCAGCTTGGTTCCTTCCCCCGATCAGCCCCAGCATTTT
>TRBV16|NA|TRBJ1-5|many
CASRINSNQPQHF
TGTGCCAGCCGGATTAATAGCAATCAGCCCCAGCATTTT
>TRBV15|TRBD2|TRBJ2-7|many
CATSGGLAGSYEQYF
TGTGCCACCAGCGGAGGACTAGCGGGATCCTACGAGCAGTACTTC
>TRBV12-3/TRBV12-4|TRBD2|TRBJ2-7|many
CASRSLAGDPPAYEQYF
TGTGCCAGCAGGTCGTTAGCGGGAGACCCTCCCGCTTACGAGCAGTACTTC
>TRBV15|TRBD2|TRBJ2-1|many
CATSRRSGGLDEQFF
TGTGCCACCAGCAGACGCTCGGGGGGACTCGATGAGCAGTTCTTC
>TRBV2|NA|TRBJ2-5|many
CASSERRVETQYF
TGTGCCAGCAGTGAGAGGAGAGTGGAGACCCAGTACTTC
>TRBV7-9|TRBD2|TRBJ2-1|many
CASSPREGKTPYNEQFF
TGTGCCAGCAGCCCAAGGGAGGGGAAAACTCCCTACAATGAGCAGTTCTTC
>TRBV20-1|TRBD2|TRBJ2-7|many
CSAPLAGVFYEQYF
TGCAGTGCTCCACTAGCGGGAGTTTTTTACGAGCAGTACTTC
>TRBV7-2|NA|TRBJ2-3|many
CASSLAGIRTDTQYF
TGTGCCAGCAGCTTAGCCGGGATCCGCACAGATACGCAGTATTTT
>TRBV10-2|NA|TRBJ1-1|many
CASTRMGSEAFF
TGCGCCAGCACCAGAATGGGGTCTGAAGCTTTCTTT
>TRBV29-1|NA|TRBJ1-2|many
CSVEMEPINYGYTF
TGCAGCGTTGAAATGGAACCAATTAACTATGGCTACACCTTC
>TRBV3-1|NA|TRBJ1-1|many
CASSQAGVQLTEAFF
TGTGCCAGCAGCCAAGCAGGGGTACAGCTCACTGAAGCTTTCTTT